The clone carrying this TCR beta chain was observed a handful of times. Its antigen is unknown. The PCR was carried out with 60 Vbeta primers and 13 Jbeta primers. Measured with immunoSEQ multiplex PCR; TCRdb has only the in-frame clones, and not every one. The sample carries about 240,000 clones, around four fifths recorded once. The record originates from a study of cytomegalovirus exposure and HLA in healthy donors. Regarding the study as a whole: In a later analysis, TCR beta V- and J-gene trimming was associated with a missense DCLRE1C variant.

This TCR was recovered from a boy aged 5 to 17 in good health and CMV-seronegative. Input material: PBMCs.

The CDR3, as DNA: TGTGCCAGCTCATGGCCCGGGATGGAGCCCCAGCATTTT. Protein product: CASSWPGMEPQHF. The chain carries TRBV18 and TRBJ1-5, with unresolved D. From germline, CDR1 is KGHSH and CDR2 LQKENI. Trimming took off 5 bases at V and 8 bases at J, with 13 bases between the two ends. The CDR3 is 13 residues long.